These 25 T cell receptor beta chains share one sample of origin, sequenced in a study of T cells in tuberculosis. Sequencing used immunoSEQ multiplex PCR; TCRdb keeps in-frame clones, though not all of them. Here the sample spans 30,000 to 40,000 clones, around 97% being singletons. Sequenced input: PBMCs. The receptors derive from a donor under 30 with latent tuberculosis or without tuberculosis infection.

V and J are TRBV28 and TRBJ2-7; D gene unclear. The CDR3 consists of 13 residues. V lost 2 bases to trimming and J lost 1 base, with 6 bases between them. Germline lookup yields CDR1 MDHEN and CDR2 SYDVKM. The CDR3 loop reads CASSLPLSYEQYF. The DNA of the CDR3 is TGTGCCAGCAGTTTACCTCTGTCCTACGAGCAGTACTTC. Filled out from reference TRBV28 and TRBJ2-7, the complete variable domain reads DVKVTQSSRYLVKRTGEKVFLECVQDMDHENMFWYRQDPGLGLRLIYFSYDVKMKEKGDIPEGYSVSREKKERFSLILESASTNQTSMYLCASSLPLSYEQYFGPGTRLTVT.

DNA for the CDR3: TGTGCCAGCAGCCCAGCGACAGGGGGCTACTGGGAGCAGTACTTC. Translated: CASSPATGGYWEQYF. The rearrangement uses TRBV7-8 and TRBJ2-7, with TRBD1 matching 10 bases. J was trimmed by 7 bases and V by 5 bases; bases with no gene match: 11. The length of the CDR3 is 15 residues. Germline V lookup: CDR1 SGHVS, CDR2 FQNEAQ.

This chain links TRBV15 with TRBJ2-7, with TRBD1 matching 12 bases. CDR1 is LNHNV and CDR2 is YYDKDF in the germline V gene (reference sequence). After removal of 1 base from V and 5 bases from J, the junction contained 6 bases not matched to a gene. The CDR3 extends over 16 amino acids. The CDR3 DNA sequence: TGTGCCACCAGCAGAGTTCCCGGGACAGGGGGCGACGAGCAGTACTTC. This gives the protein CATSRVPGTGGDEQYF.

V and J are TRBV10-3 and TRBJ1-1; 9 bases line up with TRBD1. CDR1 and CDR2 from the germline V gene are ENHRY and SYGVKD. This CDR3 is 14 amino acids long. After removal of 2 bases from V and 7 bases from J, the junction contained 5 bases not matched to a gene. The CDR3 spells CAISEIQGASEAFF. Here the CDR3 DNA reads TGTGCCATCAGTGAGATACAGGGGGCCAGTGAAGCTTTCTTT.

For the CDR3, the DNA is TGTGCCAGCAGTGGCCAGACTCTGGAAAAAAACATTCAGTACTTC. This sequence encodes CASSGQTLEKNIQYF. V and J are TRBV2 and TRBJ2-4; D is unresolved. This CDR3 contains 15 residues. V was clipped by 4 bases and J by 4 bases, with 14 bases between them. Germline loops: CDR1 SNHLY, CDR2 FYNNEI.

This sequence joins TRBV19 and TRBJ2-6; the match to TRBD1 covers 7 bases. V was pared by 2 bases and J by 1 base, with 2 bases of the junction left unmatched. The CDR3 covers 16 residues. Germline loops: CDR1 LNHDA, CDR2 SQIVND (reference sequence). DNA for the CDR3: TGTGCCAGTAGTATAATGACAGGGTCTGGGGCCAACGTCCTGACTTTC. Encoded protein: CASSIMTGSGANVLTF.

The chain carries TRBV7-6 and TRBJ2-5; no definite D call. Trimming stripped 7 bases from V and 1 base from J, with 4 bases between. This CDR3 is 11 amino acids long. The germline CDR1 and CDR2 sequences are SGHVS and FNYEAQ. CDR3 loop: CASTVQETQYF. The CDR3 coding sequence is TGTGCCAGCACGGTCCAAGAGACCCAGTACTTC. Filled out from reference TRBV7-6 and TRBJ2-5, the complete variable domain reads GAGVSQSPRYKVTKRGQDVALRCDPISGHVSLYWYRQALGQGPEFLTYFNYEAQQDKSGLPNDRFSAERPEGSISTLTIQRTEQRDSAMYRCASTVQETQYFGPGTRLLVL.

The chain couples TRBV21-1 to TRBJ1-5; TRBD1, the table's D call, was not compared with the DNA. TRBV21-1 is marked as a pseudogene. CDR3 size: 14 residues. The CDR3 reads CASSTGTGNQPQHF. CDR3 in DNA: TGTGCCAGCAGCACCGGGACAGGGAATCAGCCCCAGCATTTT.

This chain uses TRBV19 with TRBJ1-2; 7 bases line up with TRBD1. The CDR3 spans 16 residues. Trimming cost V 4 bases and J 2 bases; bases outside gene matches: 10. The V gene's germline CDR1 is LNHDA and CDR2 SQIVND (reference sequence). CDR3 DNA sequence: TGTGCCAGTAGTACGCCCCGACAGGGATGGAACTATGGCTACACCTTC. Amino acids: CASSTPRQGWNYGYTF. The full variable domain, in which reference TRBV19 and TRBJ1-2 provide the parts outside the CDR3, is DGGITQSPKYLFRKEGQNVTLSCEQNLNHDAMYWYRQDPGQGLRLIYYSQIVNDFQKGDIAEGYSVSREKKESFPLTVTSAQKNPTAFYLCASSTPRQGWNYGYTFGSGTRLTVV.

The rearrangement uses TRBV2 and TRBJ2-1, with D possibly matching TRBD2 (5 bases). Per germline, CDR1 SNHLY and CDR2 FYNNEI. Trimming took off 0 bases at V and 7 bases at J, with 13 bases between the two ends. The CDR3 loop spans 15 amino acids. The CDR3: CASSEATFLANEQFF. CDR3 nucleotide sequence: TGTGCCAGCAGTGAAGCCACATTTCTAGCAAATGAGCAGTTCTTC. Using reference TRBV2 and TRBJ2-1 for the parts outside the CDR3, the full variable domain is EPEVTQTPSHQVTQMGQEVILRCVPISNHLYFYWYRQILGQKVEFLVSFYNNEISEKSEIFDDQFSVERPDGSNFTLKIRSTKLEDSAMYFCASSEATFLANEQFFGPGTRLTVL.

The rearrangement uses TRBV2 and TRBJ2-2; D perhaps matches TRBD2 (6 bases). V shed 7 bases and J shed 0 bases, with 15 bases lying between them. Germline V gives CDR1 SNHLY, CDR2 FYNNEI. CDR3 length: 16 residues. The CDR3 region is CASTMPGVSNTGELFF. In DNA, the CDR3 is TGTGCCAGCACCATGCCGGGGGTTTCGAACACCGGGGAGCTGTTTTTT.

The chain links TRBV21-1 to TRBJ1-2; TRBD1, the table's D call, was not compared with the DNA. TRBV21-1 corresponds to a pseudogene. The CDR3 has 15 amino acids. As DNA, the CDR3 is TGTGCCAGCAGCAAAGAGCACCTACAGGACTATGGCTACACCTTC. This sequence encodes CASSKEHLQDYGYTF.

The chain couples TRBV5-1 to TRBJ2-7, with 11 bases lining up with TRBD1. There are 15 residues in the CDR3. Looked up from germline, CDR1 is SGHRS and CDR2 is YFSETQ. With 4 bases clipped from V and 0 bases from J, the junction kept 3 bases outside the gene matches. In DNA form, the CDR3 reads TGCGCCAGCAGCCGAGGACAGGGGGCCTCCTACGAGCAGTACTTC. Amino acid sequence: CASSRGQGASYEQYF.

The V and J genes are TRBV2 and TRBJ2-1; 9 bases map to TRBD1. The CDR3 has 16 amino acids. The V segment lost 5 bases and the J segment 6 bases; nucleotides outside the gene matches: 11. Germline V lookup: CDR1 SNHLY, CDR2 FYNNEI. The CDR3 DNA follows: TGTGCCAGCAGTTTCCTGACCGGGACAGGGATCAATGAGCAGTTCTTC. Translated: CASSFLTGTGINEQFF. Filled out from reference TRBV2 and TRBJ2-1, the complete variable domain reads EPEVTQTPSHQVTQMGQEVILRCVPISNHLYFYWYRQILGQKVEFLVSFYNNEISEKSEIFDDQFSVERPDGSNFTLKIRSTKLEDSAMYFCASSFLTGTGINEQFFGPGTRLTVL.

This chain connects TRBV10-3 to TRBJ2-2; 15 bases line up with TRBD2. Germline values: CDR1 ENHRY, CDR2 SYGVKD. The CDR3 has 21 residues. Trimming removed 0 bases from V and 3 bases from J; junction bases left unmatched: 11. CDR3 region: CAISESRPGLAGGYHTGELFF. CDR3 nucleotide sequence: TGTGCCATCAGTGAGTCTCGTCCGGGACTAGCGGGGGGATACCACACCGGGGAGCTGTTTTTT.

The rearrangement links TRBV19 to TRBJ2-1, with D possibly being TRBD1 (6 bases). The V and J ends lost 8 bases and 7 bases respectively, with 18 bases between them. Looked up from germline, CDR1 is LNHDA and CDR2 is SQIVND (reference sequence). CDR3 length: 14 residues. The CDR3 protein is CASESGTGINEQFF. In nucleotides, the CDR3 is TGTGCCAGTGAATCCGGCACAGGGATAAATGAGCAGTTCTTC. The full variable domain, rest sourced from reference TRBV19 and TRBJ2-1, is DGGITQSPKYLFRKEGQNVTLSCEQNLNHDAMYWYRQDPGQGLRLIYYSQIVNDFQKGDIAEGYSVSREKKESFPLTVTSAQKNPTAFYLCASESGTGINEQFFGPGTRLTVL.

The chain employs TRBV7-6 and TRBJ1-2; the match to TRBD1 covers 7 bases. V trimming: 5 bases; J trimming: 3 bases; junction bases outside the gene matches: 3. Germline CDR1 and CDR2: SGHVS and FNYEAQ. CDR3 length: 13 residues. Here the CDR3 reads CASSQGGDYGYTF. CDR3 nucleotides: TGTGCCAGCAGCCAGGGGGGAGACTATGGCTACACCTTC.

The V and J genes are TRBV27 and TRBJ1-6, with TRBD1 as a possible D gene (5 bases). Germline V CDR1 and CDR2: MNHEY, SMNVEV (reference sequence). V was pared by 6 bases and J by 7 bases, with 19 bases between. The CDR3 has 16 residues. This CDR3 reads CASSRQLYLENSPLHF. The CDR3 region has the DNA TGTGCCAGCAGCAGACAGTTGTACCTTGAAAATTCACCCCTCCACTTT.

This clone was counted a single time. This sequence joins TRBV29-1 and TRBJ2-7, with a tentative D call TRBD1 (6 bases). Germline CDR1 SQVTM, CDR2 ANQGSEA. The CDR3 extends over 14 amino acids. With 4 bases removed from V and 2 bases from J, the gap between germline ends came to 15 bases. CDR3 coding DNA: TGCAGCGTTGGCGCTCCGGGGACAACCTACGAGCAGTACTTC. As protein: CSVGAPGTTYEQYF.

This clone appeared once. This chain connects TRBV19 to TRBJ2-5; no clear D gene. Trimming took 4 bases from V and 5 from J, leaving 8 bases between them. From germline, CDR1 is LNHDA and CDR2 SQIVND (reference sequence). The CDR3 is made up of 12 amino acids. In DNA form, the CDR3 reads TGTGCCAGTAGTAATCTCGGGGAGACCCAGTACTTC. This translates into CASSNLGETQYF.

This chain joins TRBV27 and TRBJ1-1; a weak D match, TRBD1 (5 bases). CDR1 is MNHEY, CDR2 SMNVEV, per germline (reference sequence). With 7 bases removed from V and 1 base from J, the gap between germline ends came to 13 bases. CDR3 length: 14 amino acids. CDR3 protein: CASTRGHPNTEAFF. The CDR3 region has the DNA TGTGCCAGCACCCGAGGACACCCGAACACTGAAGCTTTCTTT.

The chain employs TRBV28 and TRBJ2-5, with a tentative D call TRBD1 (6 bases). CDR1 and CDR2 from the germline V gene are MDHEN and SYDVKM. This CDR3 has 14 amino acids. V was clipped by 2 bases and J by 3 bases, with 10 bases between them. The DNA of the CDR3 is TGTGCCAGCAGTTTAGGGGGCGGAGAAGAGACCCAGTACTTC. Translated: CASSLGGGEETQYF.

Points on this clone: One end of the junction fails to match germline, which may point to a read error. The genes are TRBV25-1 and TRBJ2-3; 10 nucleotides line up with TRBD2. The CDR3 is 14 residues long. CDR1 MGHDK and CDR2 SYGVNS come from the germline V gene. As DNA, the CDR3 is TGTGCCAGCAGTAGCGGGGGGGCCACAGATACGCAGTACTTT. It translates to CASSSGGATDTQYF.

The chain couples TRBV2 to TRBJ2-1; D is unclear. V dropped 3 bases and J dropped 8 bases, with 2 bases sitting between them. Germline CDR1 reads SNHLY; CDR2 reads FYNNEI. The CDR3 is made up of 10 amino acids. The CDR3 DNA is TGTGCCAGCAGTGACTATGAGCAGTTCTTC. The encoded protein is CASSDYEQFF.

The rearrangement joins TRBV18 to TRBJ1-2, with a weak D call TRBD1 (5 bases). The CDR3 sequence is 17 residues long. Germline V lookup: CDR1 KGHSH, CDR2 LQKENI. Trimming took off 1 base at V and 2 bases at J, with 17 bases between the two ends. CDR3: CASSPRSAWGDNYGYTF. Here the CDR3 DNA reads TGTGCCAGCTCACCACGATCCGCTTGGGGGGACAACTATGGCTACACCTTC.